These 18 T cell receptor beta chains originate from one sample sequenced in a study of T cell responses to AZD1222 COVID-19 vaccine listed by TCRdb under 2021. This specimen's time point label, per the study, means: about 28 days (+/-7) after the second vaccine dose. The library was produced with the immunoSEQ multiplex PCR assay. TCRdb obtained this table from immuneACCESS and retained in-frame rearrangements with V and J assigned. These tables miss some clones; where compared with another copy, unresolved V genes account for less than half of the shortfall, and the remainder is unexplained. Counted in this sample were approximately 150,000 clones; roughly nine tenths of them appeared once. Of the sample, approximately 3.3% is held by the ten largest clones. Sequenced here: peripheral blood, sampled 28 days after the second AZD1222 dose. Receptor source: an adult who received the AZD1222 COVID-19 vaccine.

This clone has only a few counts. The chain uses TRBV28 and TRBJ2-3, with TRBD2 identical over 8 bases. CDR1 is MDHEN, CDR2 SYDVKM, per germline. The CDR3 is 20 residues long. Unmatched junction bases numbered 18, after V lost 4 bases and J lost 0 bases. CDR3: CASSSPPPGLAATSTDTQYF. The CDR3 DNA reads as TGTGCCAGCAGTTCCCCACCCCCCGGACTAGCTGCGACTAGCACAGATACGCAGTATTTT. Full variable domain (remainder filled in from reference TRBV28 and TRBJ2-3): DVKVTQSSRYLVKRTGEKVFLECVQDMDHENMFWYRQDPGLGLRLIYFSYDVKMKEKGDIPEGYSVSREKKERFSLILESASTNQTSMYLCASSSPPPGLAATSTDTQYFGPGTRLTVL.

The chain links TRBV10-3 to TRBJ1-4; possible D gene TRBD1, 6 bases. Trimming pared 0 bases from V and 4 bases from J, leaving 9 bases between. CDR1 and CDR2 from the germline V gene are ENHRY and SYGVKD. The CDR3 is made up of 15 amino acids. DNA for the CDR3: TGTGCCATCAGTGAGTCGACAGGCGATAATGAAAAACTGTTTTTT. It codes for CAISESTGDNEKLFF.

The chain has TRBV2 and TRBJ2-2; D gene uncertain. CDR3 length equals 12 residues. The germline V gene encodes CDR1 SNHLY and CDR2 FYNNEI. V lost 4 bases and J 4 bases, leaving 4 bases between the germline ends. CDR3 in amino acids: CASSGFTGELFF. CDR3 DNA sequence: TGTGCCAGCAGTGGATTCACCGGGGAGCTGTTTTTT.

CDR3 amino acids: CATSRDRDGTYGYTF. The CDR3 bases are TGTGCCACCAGCAGAGATCGCGACGGCACCTATGGCTACACCTTC. The V gene is TRBV15, the J gene TRBJ1-2, with D unresolved. The V end lost 0 bases, the J end lost 4 bases, and 12 bases lay between the germline ends. CDR3 size: 15 residues. CDR1 and CDR2 from the germline V gene are LNHNV and YYDKDF (reference sequence). Full variable domain (missing parts from reference TRBV15 and TRBJ1-2): DAMVIQNPRYQVTQFGKPVTLSCSQTLNHNVMYWYQQKSSQAPKLLFHYYDKDFNNEADTPDNFQSRRPNTSFCFLDIRSPGLGDTAMYLCATSRDRDGTYGYTFGSGTRLTVV.

The chain couples TRBV6-5 to TRBJ1-6; the D gene is possibly TRBD1 (6 bases). Trimming stripped 6 bases from V and 7 bases from J, with 13 bases between. CDR1 and CDR2 from the germline V gene are MNHEY and SVGAGI. This CDR3 region has 14 residues. For the CDR3, the DNA is TGTGCCAGCAGCCTGGGGGCGGGGAATTCACCCCTCCACTTT. Amino acid sequence: CASSLGAGNSPLHF.

The chain joins TRBV18 to TRBJ2-1; no reliable D call. Germline V gives CDR1 KGHSH, CDR2 LQKENI. V dropped 2 bases and J dropped 0 bases, with 8 bases sitting between them. The CDR3 runs 15 residues. The CDR3 DNA reads TGTGCCAGCTCACCAGGCACGGACTCCTACAATGAGCAGTTCTTC. This encodes CASSPGTDSYNEQFF.

V gene TRBV9 combines with J gene TRBJ2-7; TRBD2 matches 10 bases. The germline CDR1 and CDR2 sequences are SGDLS and YYNGEE. The CDR3 sequence is 14 residues long. With 3 bases clipped from V and 2 bases from J, the junction kept 2 bases outside the gene matches. CDR3 in amino acids: CASSAGLAAYEQYF. CDR3 bases: TGTGCCAGCAGCGCAGGACTAGCGGCCTACGAGCAGTACTTC.

The V gene is TRBV15, the J gene TRBJ1-1; tentative D call: TRBD1 (5 bases). The CDR3 consists of 16 residues. Per germline, CDR1 LNHNV and CDR2 YYDKDF (reference sequence). V shed 1 base and J shed 5 bases, with 17 bases lying between them. This chain's CDR3 is CATSRGLSGVETEAFF. DNA for the CDR3: TGTGCCACCAGCAGAGGTTTATCGGGGGTTGAGACTGAAGCTTTCTTT.

V is TRBV6-2 or TRBV6-3 and J is TRBJ1-5; D is possibly TRBD1 (5 bases). The germline CDR1 and CDR2 sequences are MNHEY and SVGEGT. V was trimmed by 5 bases and J by 7 bases, leaving 9 bases between them. The CDR3 covers 12 residues. CDR3 bases: TGTGCCAGCAGTAAAACAGGACAGCCCCAGCATTTT. Encoded protein: CASSKTGQPQHF.

The V gene is TRBV6-6, the J gene TRBJ1-5; D unresolved. The CDR3 loop spans 15 amino acids. V was clipped by 6 bases and J by 4 bases, with 16 bases between them. Germline V gene lookup returns CDR1 MNHNY and CDR2 SVGAGI (reference sequence). CDR3 sequence reads: CASRPTGFRNQPQHF. The DNA for the CDR3 is TGTGCCAGCAGGCCCACGGGATTTCGGAATCAGCCCCAGCATTTT.

The CDR3 bases are TGCAGCGTTGCGTGGACTGCCTCCCAAGAGACCCAGTACTTC. Encoded protein: CSVAWTASQETQYF. The chain carries TRBV29-1 and TRBJ2-5; tentatively, D is TRBD2 (5 bases). Germline V gives CDR1 SQVTM, CDR2 ANQGSEA. The CDR3 totals 14 residues. Trimming left V 4 bases short and J 1 base short, with 13 bases between.

This sequence joins TRBV24-1 and TRBJ2-3; D is possibly TRBD1 (6 bases). From germline, CDR1 is KGHDR and CDR2 SFDVKD. V was cut by 1 base and J by 6 bases, with 10 bases left in between. The CDR3 spans 14 residues. CDR3 coding DNA: TGTGCCACCAGTGATTTTCAGGGGCCGGATACGCAGTATTTT. It codes for CATSDFQGPDTQYF.

This chain links TRBV7-9 with TRBJ2-7; 9 bases align to TRBD1. The V gene's germline CDR1 is SEHNR and CDR2 FQNEAQ (reference sequence). The CDR3 has 14 amino acids. V gave up 4 bases and J gave up 3 bases; unmatched junction bases: 4. The CDR3 loop reads CASSSPGQGYEQYF. For the CDR3, the DNA is TGTGCCAGCAGCTCACCGGGACAGGGCTACGAGCAGTACTTC.

This clone was recorded only once. This chain connects TRBV25-1 to TRBJ2-7; TRBD2 agrees at 7 bases. This CDR3 spans 13 amino acids. Losses at the gene ends were 6 bases for V and 7 bases for J; bases not matched to a gene: 9. CDR1 and CDR2 from the germline V gene are MGHDK and SYGVNS. The DNA for the CDR3 is TGTGCCAGCAGAGGGACTACACCTTTAGAGCAGTACTTC. Its translation: CASRGTTPLEQYF.

This chain joins TRBV11-2 and TRBJ2-2, with TRBD1 identical over 9 bases. The CDR3 consists of 15 residues. After removal of 4 bases from V and 3 bases from J, the junction contained 3 bases not matched to a gene. The V gene's germline CDR1 is SGHAT and CDR2 FQNNGV. The DNA for the CDR3 is TGTGCCAGCAGCTCGGGACAGGGTTACACCGGGGAGCTGTTTTTT. Protein sequence: CASSSGQGYTGELFF.

The V and J genes are TRBV20-1 and TRBJ1-1; D is perhaps TRBD1 (6 bases). This CDR3 is 13 amino acids long. V lost 3 bases to trimming and J lost 5 bases, with 13 bases between them. Germline V lookup: CDR1 DFQATT, CDR2 SNEGSKA (reference sequence). This CDR3 is CSASKGGSTEAFF. DNA of the CDR3: TGCAGTGCTAGTAAGGGGGGCTCGACTGAAGCTTTCTTT.

The rearrangement uses TRBV13 and TRBJ2-7; 7 nucleotides line up with TRBD2. The CDR3 extends over 16 amino acids. V shed 0 bases, J shed 0 bases, and the junction held 5 bases outside the gene matches. From germline, CDR1 is PRHDT and CDR2 FYEKMQ (reference sequence). This chain's CDR3 is CASSLGHAGVSYEQYF. The CDR3, as DNA: TGTGCCAGCAGCTTAGGCCACGCGGGAGTCTCCTACGAGCAGTACTTC.

The genes are TRBV20-1 and TRBJ2-5; D might be TRBD2 (5 bases). The CDR3 spans 11 residues. V shed 1 base and J shed 5 bases, with 5 bases lying between them. Germline values: CDR1 DFQATT, CDR2 SNEGSKA (reference sequence). The CDR3: CSARAGETQYF. The CDR3 DNA is TGCAGTGCTAGAGCGGGGGAGACCCAGTACTTC.